Listed below are T cell receptor beta chains from one sample, sequenced in a study of T cells after yellow fever vaccination. TCRdb fed the 5' RACE reads into MiXCR, producing one record per CDR3 protein. The data contain some 350,000 distinct CDR3 sequences, 3% to 4.5% of them singletons. Specimen: PBMCs, collected 5 days after the yellow fever booster vaccination. These receptors originate from a man aged 18 to 30 who received the YFV17D yellow fever vaccine. The CDR3 runs from the conserved cysteine through the conserved F or W. The order of the fields is D gene, V gene, clone size, J gene, CDR3 protein, CDR3 DNA. The D gene is left open where the match is weak. The size of a clone is reported for some rows only, either as once, few or many, or as a class for expanded clones.

>-|TRBV5-1|few|TRBJ1-1
CASSPEMTGARSGTEAFF
TGCGCCAGCAGCCCTGAGATGACGGGGGCGCGAAGTGGTACTGAAGCTTTCTTT
>-|TRBV3-1|few|TRBJ2-2
CASSPTGSITGELFF
TGTGCCAGCAGCCCTACAGGGTCGATCACCGGGGAGCTGTTTTTT
>-|TRBV7-9|-|TRBJ1-1
CASKGGEMKAEAFF
TGTGCCAGCAAGGGAGGAGAAATGAAGGCTGAAGCTTTCTTT
>-|TRBV7-2|-|TRBJ2-1
CASSPHRANYNEQFF
TGTGCCAGCAGCCCGCACCGGGCAAACTACAATGAGCAGTTCTTC
>TRBD1|TRBV7-9|few|TRBJ2-3
CASSYRGLTDTQYF
TGTGCCAGCAGTTACAGGGGGCTGACAGATACGCAGTATTTT
>-|TRBV6-5|few|TRBJ2-4
CASSYWPWWAKNIQYF
TGTGCCAGCAGTTACTGGCCCTGGTGGGCCAAAAACATTCAGTACTTC
>-|TRBV20-1|-|TRBJ1-4
CSAIRDTATNEKLFF
TGCAGTGCTATCCGGGACACTGCAACTAATGAAAAACTGTTTTTT
>TRBD1|TRBV10-3|few|TRBJ1-1
CAITGERSTEAFF
TGTGCCATAACAGGGGAAAGGAGCACTGAAGCTTTCTTT
>TRBD1|TRBV11-2|-|TRBJ2-1
CASSATGDLFF
TGTGCCAGCAGCGCGACAGGGGATTTGTTCTTC
>-|TRBV4-3|many|TRBJ1-2
CASSQSSGTAHYGYTF
TGCGCCAGCAGCCAAAGCTCGGGGACGGCTCACTATGGCTACACCTTC
>TRBD1|TRBV19|-|TRBJ2-2
CASSIGPRDRGRIGELFF
TGTGCCAGTAGTATAGGCCCCCGAGACAGGGGGCGGATCGGGGAGCTGTTTTTT
>TRBD2|TRBV11-3|-|TRBJ2-7
CAGSGGYYEQYF
TGCGCAGGCTCGGGGGGGTATTACGAGCAGTACTTC
>-|TRBV5-5|-|TRBJ1-2
CASSHPRVANYGYTF
TGTGCCAGCAGCCACCCAAGGGTAGCTAACTATGGCTACACCTTC
>TRBD1|TRBV12-3/TRBV12-4|many|TRBJ2-7
CASSPTGVGSYEQYF
TGTGCCAGCAGCCCGACAGGGGTCGGCTCCTACGAGCAGTACTTC
>-|TRBV7-8|few|TRBJ2-1
CASSSQRSSYNEQFF
TGTGCCAGCAGCTCGCAGCGAAGCTCCTACAATGAGCAGTTCTTC
>-|TRBV14|-|TRBJ1-6
CASSQEGQWGVYDSPLHF
TGTGCCAGCAGCCAAGAGGGGCAGTGGGGGGTCTATGATTCACCCCTCCACTTT
>-|TRBV5-1|-|TRBJ1-3
CASSPDGYSGNTIYF
TGCGCCAGCAGCCCCGACGGGTACTCTGGAAACACCATATATTTT
>TRBD2|TRBV14|-|TRBJ2-1
CASSQVGTSGGDYNEQFF
TGTGCCAGCAGCCAAGTGGGGACTAGCGGGGGTGACTACAATGAGCAGTTCTTC
>-|TRBV7-3|few|TRBJ2-3
CASSLGHPLGGDTQYF
TGTGCCAGCAGCTTAGGCCACCCCCTGGGTGGAGATACGCAGTATTTT
>-|TRBV4-3|many|TRBJ1-1
CASSQDLGVSNTEAFF
TGCGCCAGCAGCCAAGATCTCGGGGTCTCGAACACTGAAGCTTTCTTT
>TRBD2|TRBV20-1|many|TRBJ2-3
CSARLAGGPSFADTQYF
TGCAGTGCTAGGCTAGCGGGGGGGCCTAGTTTCGCAGATACGCAGTATTTT
>TRBD2|TRBV6-1|few|TRBJ2-1
CASSPPPALASGSNEQFF
TGTGCCAGCAGTCCTCCTCCCGCGCTGGCTAGCGGGAGCAATGAGCAGTTCTTC
>-|TRBV12-3/TRBV12-4|-|TRBJ2-2
CASSLRLGYGGELFF
TGTGCCAGCAGTTTACGTTTGGGGTACGGCGGGGAGCTGTTTTTT
>TRBD2|TRBV3-1|-|TRBJ2-5
CASSLGTSGGEETQYF
TGTGCCAGCAGCCTCGGGACTAGCGGTGGGGAAGAGACCCAGTACTTC
>-|TRBV20-1|many|TRBJ2-1
CSARDGKLSYNEQFF
TGCAGTGCTAGAGACGGGAAGTTGTCCTACAATGAGCAGTTCTTC
>TRBD2|TRBV4-3|-|TRBJ2-5
CASSVGLAGGPGETQYF
TGCGCCAGCAGCGTGGGACTAGCGGGGGGGCCAGGGGAGACCCAGTACTTC
>TRBD2|TRBV12-3/TRBV12-4|few|TRBJ2-3
CASSSRGSGVGF
TGTGCCAGCAGCTCCCGGGGTAGCGGGGTAGGGTTT
>-|TRBV5-6|few|TRBJ2-3
CASSLGASLGQYF
TGTGCCAGCAGCTTGGGGGCTAGTTTAGGGCAGTATTTT
>-|TRBV5-1|many|TRBJ1-5
CASSLGFGGGNQPQHF
TGCGCCAGCAGCTTAGGGTTTGGTGGGGGTAATCAGCCCCAGCATTTT
>TRBD2|TRBV15|many|TRBJ2-1
CATSRTSGGPSSYNEQFF
TGTGCCACCAGCAGGACTAGCGGGGGCCCGAGCTCCTACAATGAGCAGTTCTTC
>-|TRBV5-5|few|TRBJ2-2
CASRRVSNTGELFF
TGTGCCAGCAGGCGGGTCTCGAACACCGGGGAGCTGTTTTTT
>-|TRBV20-1|few|TRBJ1-5
CSARDRTSEPQHF
TGCAGTGCTAGAGATCGGACCTCTGAGCCCCAGCATTTT
>TRBD2|TRBV15|few|TRBJ2-5
CATSRTSGKQETQYF
TGTGCCACCAGCAGGACTAGCGGAAAACAAGAGACCCAGTACTTC
>-|TRBV20-1|-|TRBJ1-5
CSAIAGRSDQPQHF
TGCAGTGCTATTGCGGGTAGGAGCGATCAGCCCCAGCATTTT
>-|TRBV7-2|many|TRBJ2-5
CASSSPVQETQYF
TGTGCCAGCAGTTCGCCTGTCCAAGAGACCCAGTACTTC
>TRBD2|TRBV20-1|-|TRBJ2-2
CSALRRGRGEGELFF
TGCAGTGCTCTCCGACGGGGGAGGGGTGAAGGGGAGCTGTTTTTT
>-|TRBV11-2|-|TRBJ1-1
CASSRQARTEAFF
TGTGCCAGCAGCCGGCAGGCTAGGACTGAAGCTTTCTTT
>-|TRBV20-1|-|TRBJ1-1
CSAPWYSEAFF
TGCAGTGCTCCCTGGTACTCTGAAGCTTTCTTT
>TRBD2|TRBV5-1|many|TRBJ2-1
CASSLSTSGGNEQFF
TGCGCCAGCAGCTTGAGTACTAGCGGGGGGAATGAGCAGTTCTTC
>-|TRBV21-1|-|TRBJ1-6
CASSPGEDNSPLHF
TGTGCCAGCAGCCCCGGCGAGGATAATTCACCCCTCCACTTT
>TRBD2|TRBV7-2|-|TRBJ2-1
CASSASLLAGPGEQFF
TGTGCCAGCAGCGCCTCTCTCCTAGCGGGCCCCGGGGAGCAGTTCTTC
>-|TRBV5-1|many|TRBJ1-1
CASSLSSGLGTEAFF
TGCGCCAGCAGCTTGTCTTCGGGGTTGGGCACTGAAGCTTTCTTT
>TRBD2|TRBV6-5|many|TRBJ2-2
CASSPYSGGNTGELFF
TGTGCCAGCAGCCCCTATAGCGGGGGGAACACCGGGGAGCTGTTTTTT
>TRBD1|TRBV18|-|TRBJ2-1
CASSPDRATEQFF
TGTGCCAGCTCACCAGACAGGGCCACTGAGCAGTTCTTC
>-|TRBV7-9|many|TRBJ2-7
CASSAITRAYEQYF
TGTGCCAGCAGCGCGATCACGAGGGCCTACGAGCAGTACTTC
>TRBD1|TRBV7-2|-|TRBJ1-6
CASSPDRATPFALHF
TGTGCCAGCAGCCCAGACAGGGCGACTCCCTTCGCCCTCCACTTT
>TRBD2|TRBV9|many|TRBJ2-5
CASSPRSGGERETQYF
TGTGCCAGCAGCCCCCGTAGCGGGGGGGAGAGAGAGACCCAGTACTTC
>-|TRBV12-3/TRBV12-4|-|TRBJ1-1
CASRTGWTEAFF
TGTGCCAGCAGAACAGGTTGGACTGAAGCTTTCTTT
>TRBD2|TRBV7-8|-|TRBJ2-3
CASSLIGGGAPDTQYF
TGTGCCAGCAGCCTAATCGGCGGGGGGGCCCCAGATACGCAGTATTTT
>-|TRBV27|few|TRBJ2-5
CASSSGATAETQYF
TGTGCCAGCAGTTCCGGGGCGACGGCTGAGACCCAGTACTTC
>-|TRBV20-1|many|TRBJ2-7
CSAGGGYEQYF
TGCAGTGCGGGAGGGGGTTACGAGCAGTACTTC
>-|TRBV7-2|many|TRBJ2-1
CASSFSASSYNEQFF
TGTGCCAGCAGCTTCTCCGCAAGCTCCTACAATGAGCAGTTCTTC
>TRBD1|TRBV12-3/TRBV12-4|-|TRBJ1-2
CASSLLGQSTYGYTF
TGTGCCAGCAGTCTATTGGGACAGTCCACCTATGGCTACACCTTC
>-|TRBV7-3|many|TRBJ2-1
CASSLDEQFF
TGTGCCAGCAGCTTAGATGAGCAGTTCTTC
>-|TRBV20-1|many|TRBJ1-2
CSALDSTSLDGYTF
TGCAGTGCTCTGGACAGTACGTCGCTAGATGGCTACACCTTC
>TRBD2|TRBV5-1|few|TRBJ2-1
CASSLGWLADNEQFF
TGCGCCAGCAGCTTGGGATGGCTAGCGGACAATGAGCAGTTCTTC
>-|TRBV4-2|-|TRBJ1-1
CASSQGQGGPEAFF
TGTGCCAGCAGCCAAGGGCAGGGAGGTCCTGAAGCTTTCTTT
>-|TRBV7-2|many|TRBJ2-7
CASRGFYEQYF
TGTGCCAGCAGAGGGTTCTACGAGCAGTACTTC
>TRBD2|TRBV5-1|few|TRBJ2-2
CASSLRRPGTSGIMNTGELFF
TGCGCCAGCAGCTTACGACGTCCCGGGACTAGCGGCATTATGAACACCGGGGAGCTGTTTTTT
>TRBD2|TRBV12-3/TRBV12-4|many|TRBJ2-3
CASSLAGGTADTQYF
TGTGCCAGCAGTTTAGCGGGGGGGACGGCAGATACGCAGTATTTT